This TCR beta chain was sequenced for a study of blood T cell repertoires in COVID-19. Here immunoSEQ multiplex PCR was the method, and the copy in TCRdb shows in-frame clones only, minus some. The profile shows 300,000 or so clones, around 87% of them singletons. The germline CDR1 and CDR2 sequences are SGHRS and YFSETQ. CDR3 size: 13 residues. The ends were cut back, 3 bases at V and 5 bases at J, with 12 bases in the middle. The receptor was isolated from a man aged 50-59 years with active or convalescent COVID-19. Sequencing was performed on peripheral blood. This chain uses TRBV5-1 with TRBJ2-7; maybe TRBD1 (6 bases). CDR3 in amino acids: CASSSEQGHEQYF. The CDR3 nucleotides are TGCGCCAGCAGCTCGGAACAGGGCCACGAGCAGTACTTC.